This T cell receptor (beta chain) derives from a study of blood T cell repertoires in COVID-19. Study information: Acute and convalescent COVID-19 samples came from the United States, Italy and Spain.

Original handling: The authors estimated nucleated cell counts from reference gene primer amplification. Method: immunoSEQ multiplex PCR; TCRdb's copy keeps in-frame clones and lacks some. V, J and clone size reflect that table, while D and trimming were determined from the DNA. The sample lists roughly 40,000 clones; over 75% were seen once. The V end lost 3 bases, the J end lost 8 bases, and 11 bases lay between the germline ends. This CDR3 contains 13 residues. Looked up from germline, CDR1 is LNHDA and CDR2 is SQIVND (reference sequence). The rearrangement uses TRBV19 and TRBJ2-1; tentative D call: TRBD2 (5 bases). The sequenced sample consisted of peripheral blood. The sequence came from a human donor in a cohort sampled during active COVID-19. Written as DNA, the CDR3 is TGTGCCAGTAGTATTATAGGGAGCCATGAGCAGTTCTTC. It encodes CASSIIGSHEQFF.